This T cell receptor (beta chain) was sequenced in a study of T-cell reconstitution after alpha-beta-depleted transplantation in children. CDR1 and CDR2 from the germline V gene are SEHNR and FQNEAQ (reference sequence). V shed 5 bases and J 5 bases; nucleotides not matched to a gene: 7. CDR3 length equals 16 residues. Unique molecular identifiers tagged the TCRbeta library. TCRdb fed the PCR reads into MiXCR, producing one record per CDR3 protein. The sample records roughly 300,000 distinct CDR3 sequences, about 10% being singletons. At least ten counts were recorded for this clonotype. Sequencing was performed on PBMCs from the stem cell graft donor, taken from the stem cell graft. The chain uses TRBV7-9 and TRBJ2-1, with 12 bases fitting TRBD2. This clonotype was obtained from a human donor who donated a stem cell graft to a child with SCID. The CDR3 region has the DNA TGTGCCAGCAGCAATACACCTAGCGGGGGGGACAATGAGCAGTTCTTC. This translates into CASSNTPSGGDNEQFF. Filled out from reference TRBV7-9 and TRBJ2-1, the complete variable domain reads DTGVSQNPRHKITKRGQNVTFRCDPISEHNRLYWYRQTLGQGPEFLTYFQNEAQLEKSRLLSDRFSAERPKGSFSTLEIQRTEQGDSAMYLCASSNTPSGGDNEQFFGPGTRLTVL.